This TCR beta chain was retrieved from a study of T cells after yellow fever vaccination. Study details: Memory subsets EM, EMRA, CM and Tscm were separated by sorting based on CD3, CD45RA, CCR7 and CD95.

The CDR3 covers 14 residues. Deletions cut 3 bases from V and 5 bases from J, with 11 bases between. The V gene's germline CDR1 is ENHRY and CDR2 SYGVKD. Many counts were recorded for this clonotype. Findings and limits, study-wide: Some clonotypes, a small share, were shared between CD4 and CD8 compartments. At day 0, almost all vaccine-responding clonotypes escaped detection in the sorted memory subsets.

TCR cDNA, made by 5'RACE template switching, carried an added universal primer site and UMIs. TCRdb used MiXCR to reprocess the 5' RACE reads, holding one entry per CDR3 protein. The table has some 48,000 distinct CDR3 sequences, approximately 6.3% seen once. The input for sequencing was PBMCs, either bulk or a sorted T-cell subset (CD4+, CD8+, memory, or dextramer-sorted; not recorded which), taken 45 days after the yellow fever booster vaccination. This chain connects TRBV10-3 to TRBJ1-5; possibly TRBD1 for D (5 bases). The sequence was collected from a man aged 30-40 years who received the YFV17D yellow fever vaccine. CDR3 in DNA: TGTGCCATCAGTGAATCGGTCAGGGATCAGCCCCAGCATTTT. Translated: CAISESVRDQPQHF.